This T cell receptor (beta chain) was captured by sequencing in a study of Graves' ophthalmopathy and Graves' hyperthyroidism. Scientists amplified the TCR beta CDR3 regions from RNA transcripts. First-round RT-PCR employed HTBI primers, with a second-round multiplex PCR after it. MiXCR, applied by TCRdb to the multiplex PCR reads, yields one record per CDR3 protein. The repertoire holds around 1.1 million distinct CDR3 sequences, with 35% to 40% as singletons. The study recruited hyperthyroidism patients aged 18 to 65 who were newly diagnosed, under 2 months' duration. Certain patients, namely those with other autoimmune diseases, uncontrolled infections, pregnancy or lactation, were excluded. This clonotype was observed at least ten times. V was trimmed by 4 bases and J by 10 bases, leaving 23 bases between them. This CDR3 is 17 amino acids long. Germline loops: CDR1 SNHLY, CDR2 FYNNEI.

The clonotype was recovered from an adult man with Graves' hyperthyroidism. Sequencing was done on a sample of peripheral blood or thyroid tissue (not recorded which). The genes are TRBV2 and TRBJ1-6; TRBD1 might be the D (5 bases). The CDR3 bases are TGTGCCAGCAGTGTAGGGGACGGTCGAAGGGGATCGTCACCCCTCCACTTT. Protein: CASSVGDGRRGSSPLHF.